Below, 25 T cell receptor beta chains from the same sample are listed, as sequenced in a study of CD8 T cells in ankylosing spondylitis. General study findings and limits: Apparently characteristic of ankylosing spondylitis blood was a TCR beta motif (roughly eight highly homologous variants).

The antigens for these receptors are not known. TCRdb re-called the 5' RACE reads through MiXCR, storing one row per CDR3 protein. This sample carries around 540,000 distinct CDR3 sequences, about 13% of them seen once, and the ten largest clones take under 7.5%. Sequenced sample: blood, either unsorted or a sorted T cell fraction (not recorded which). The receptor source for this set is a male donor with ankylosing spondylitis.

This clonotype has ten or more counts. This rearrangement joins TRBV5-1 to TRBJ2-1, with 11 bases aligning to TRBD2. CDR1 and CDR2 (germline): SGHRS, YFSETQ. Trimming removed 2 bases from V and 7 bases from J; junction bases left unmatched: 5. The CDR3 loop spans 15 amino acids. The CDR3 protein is CASSLTSGSGNEQFF. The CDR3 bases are TGCGCCAGCAGCTTAACTAGCGGGAGCGGGAATGAGCAGTTCTTC.

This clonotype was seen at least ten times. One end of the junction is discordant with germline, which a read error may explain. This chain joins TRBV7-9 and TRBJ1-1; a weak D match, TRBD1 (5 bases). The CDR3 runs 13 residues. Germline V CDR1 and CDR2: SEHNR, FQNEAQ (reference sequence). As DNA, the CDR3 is TGTGCCAGCAGCTTCGGGGCAGACGAGGAAGTTTTCTTT. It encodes CASSFGADEEVFF.

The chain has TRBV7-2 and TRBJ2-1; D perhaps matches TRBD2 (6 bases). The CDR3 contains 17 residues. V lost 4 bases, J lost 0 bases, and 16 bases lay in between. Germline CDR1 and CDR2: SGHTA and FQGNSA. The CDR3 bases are TGTGCCAGCAGCTCCCCTCGGGGGAGCCTCTCCTACAATGAGCAGTTCTTC. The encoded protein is CASSSPRGSLSYNEQFF.

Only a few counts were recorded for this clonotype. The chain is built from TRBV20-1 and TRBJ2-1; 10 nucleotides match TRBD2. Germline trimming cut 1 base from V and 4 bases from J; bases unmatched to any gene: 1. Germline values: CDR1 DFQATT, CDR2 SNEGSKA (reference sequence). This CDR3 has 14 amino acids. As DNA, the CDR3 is TGCAGTGCTAGAGCACTAGCGGGATACAATGAGCAGTTCTTC. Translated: CSARALAGYNEQFF.

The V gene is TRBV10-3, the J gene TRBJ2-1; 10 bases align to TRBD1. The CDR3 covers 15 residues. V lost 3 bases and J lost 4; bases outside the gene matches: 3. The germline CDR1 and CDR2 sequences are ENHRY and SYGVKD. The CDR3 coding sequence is TGTGCCATCAGTGACAGGGACAGGGGTTACAATGAGCAGTTCTTC. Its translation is CAISDRDRGYNEQFF.

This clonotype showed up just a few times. In DNA form, the CDR3 reads TGCAGTTGGACGAACAATGAGCAGTTCTTC. This gives the protein CSWTNNEQFF. This chain joins TRBV20-1 and TRBJ2-1, with D unresolved. The germline V and J ends were trimmed by 8 bases and 5 bases, with 7 bases remaining between them. The CDR3 runs to 10 residues. CDR1 DFQATT and CDR2 SNEGSKA come from the germline V gene (reference sequence).

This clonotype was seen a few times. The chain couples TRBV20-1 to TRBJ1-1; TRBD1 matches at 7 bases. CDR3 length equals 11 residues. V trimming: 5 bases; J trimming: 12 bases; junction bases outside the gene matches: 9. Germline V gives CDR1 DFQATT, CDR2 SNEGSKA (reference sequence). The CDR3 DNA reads TGCAGTGCTGGGAGGGGCAGGGGGACTTTCTTT. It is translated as CSAGRGRGTFF.

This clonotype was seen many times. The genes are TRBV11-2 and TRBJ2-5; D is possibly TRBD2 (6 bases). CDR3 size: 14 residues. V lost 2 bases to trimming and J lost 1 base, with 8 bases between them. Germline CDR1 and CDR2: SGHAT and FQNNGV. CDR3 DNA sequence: TGTGCCAGCAGCTTAACCGGGGGCCAAGAGACCCAGTACTTC. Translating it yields CASSLTGGQETQYF.

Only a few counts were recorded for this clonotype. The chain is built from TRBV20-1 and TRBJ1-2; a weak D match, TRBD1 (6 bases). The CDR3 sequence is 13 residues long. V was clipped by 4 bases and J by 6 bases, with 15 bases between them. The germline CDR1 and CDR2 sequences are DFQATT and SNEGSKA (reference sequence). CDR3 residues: CSANSGEGHGYTF. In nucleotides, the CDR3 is TGCAGTGCTAATTCAGGGGAAGGGCATGGCTACACCTTC.

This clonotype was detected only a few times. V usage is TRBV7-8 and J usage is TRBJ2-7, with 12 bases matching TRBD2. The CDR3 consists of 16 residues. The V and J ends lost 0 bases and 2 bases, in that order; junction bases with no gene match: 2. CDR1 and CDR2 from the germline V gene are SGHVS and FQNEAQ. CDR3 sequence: CASSLALAGGTYEQYF. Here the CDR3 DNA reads TGTGCCAGCAGCTTAGCTCTAGCGGGAGGGACCTACGAGCAGTACTTC.

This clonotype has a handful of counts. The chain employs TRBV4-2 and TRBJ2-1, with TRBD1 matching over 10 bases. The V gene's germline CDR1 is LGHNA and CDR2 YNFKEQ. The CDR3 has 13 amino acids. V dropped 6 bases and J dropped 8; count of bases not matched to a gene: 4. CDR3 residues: CASRTGGSDEQFF. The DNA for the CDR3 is TGTGCCAGCAGGACAGGGGGCTCTGATGAGCAGTTCTTC.

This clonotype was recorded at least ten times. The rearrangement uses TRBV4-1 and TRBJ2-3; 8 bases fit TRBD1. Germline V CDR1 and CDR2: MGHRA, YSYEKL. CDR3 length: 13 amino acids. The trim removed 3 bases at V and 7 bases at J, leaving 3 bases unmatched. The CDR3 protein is CASSQTGAYTQYF. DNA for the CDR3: TGCGCCAGCAGCCAGACAGGGGCGTATACGCAGTATTTT.

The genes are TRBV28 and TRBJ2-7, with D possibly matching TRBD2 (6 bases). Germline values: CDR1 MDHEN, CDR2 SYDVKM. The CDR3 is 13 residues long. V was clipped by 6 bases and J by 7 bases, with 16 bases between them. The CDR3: CASRRGAPGEQYV. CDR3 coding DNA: TGTGCCAGCAGGCGCGGGGCCCCCGGGGAGCAGTACGTC.

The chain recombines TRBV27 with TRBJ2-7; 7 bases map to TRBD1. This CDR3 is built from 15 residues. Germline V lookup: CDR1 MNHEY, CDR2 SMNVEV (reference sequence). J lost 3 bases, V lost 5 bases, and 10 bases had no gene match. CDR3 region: CASSLSGTANYEQYF. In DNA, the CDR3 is TGTGCCAGCAGTCTCTCTGGGACAGCGAACTACGAGCAGTACTTC.

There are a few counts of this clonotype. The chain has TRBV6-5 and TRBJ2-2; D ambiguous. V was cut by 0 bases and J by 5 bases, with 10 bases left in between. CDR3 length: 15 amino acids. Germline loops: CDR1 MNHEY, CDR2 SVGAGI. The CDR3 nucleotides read TGTGCCAGCAGTTACTCGACTGGCGGAACCGGGGAGCTGTTTTTT. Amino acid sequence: CASSYSTGGTGELFF.

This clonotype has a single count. The CDR3 spells CAWSVDGGERGYTF. In DNA form, the CDR3 reads TGTGCCTGGAGTGTAGATGGCGGGGAGCGGGGCTACACCTTC. The chain employs TRBV30 and TRBJ1-2; D is undetermined. The V gene lost 0 bases and the J gene lost 8 bases, with 16 bases spanning the gap. Germline V gene lookup returns CDR1 GTSNPN and CDR2 SVGIG (reference sequence). This CDR3 spans 14 amino acids.

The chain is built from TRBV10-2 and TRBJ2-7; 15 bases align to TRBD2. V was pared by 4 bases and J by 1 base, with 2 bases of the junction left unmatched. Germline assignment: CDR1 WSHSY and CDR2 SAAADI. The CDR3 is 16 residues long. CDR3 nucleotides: TGCGCCAGCAGTGGGACTAGCGGGAGGGATTCCTACGAGCAGTACTTC. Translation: CASSGTSGRDSYEQYF.

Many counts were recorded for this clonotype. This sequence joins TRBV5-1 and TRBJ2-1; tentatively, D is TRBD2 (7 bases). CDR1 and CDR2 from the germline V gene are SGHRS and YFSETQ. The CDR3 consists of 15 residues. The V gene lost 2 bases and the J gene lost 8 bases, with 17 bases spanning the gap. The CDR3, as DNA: TGCGCCAGCAGCTTAGAGGGGAGGGGGATGTATGAGCAGTTCTTC. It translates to CASSLEGRGMYEQFF.

CDR3 sequence (DNA): TGTGCCAGCACCCCCGGTAGGCGGGAGGGCCTTTCCCGCACAGATACGCAGTATTTT. It encodes CASTPGRREGLSRTDTQYF. The chain carries TRBV12-3 or TRBV12-4 and TRBJ2-3; 9 bases fit TRBD2. The CDR3 runs to 19 residues. V dropped 7 bases and J dropped 1; count of bases not matched to a gene: 18.

This CDR3 reads CASRTLAGNVNEQFF. The CDR3 region has the DNA TGTGCCAGTAGAACACTAGCGGGAAATGTAAATGAGCAGTTCTTC. The chain uses TRBV11-3 and TRBJ2-1; 10 bases match TRBD2. CDR3 length equals 15 residues. CDR1 and CDR2 from the germline V gene are SGHNT and YENEEA. The ends lost 9 bases at V and 7 bases at J; junction bases unmatched: 12.

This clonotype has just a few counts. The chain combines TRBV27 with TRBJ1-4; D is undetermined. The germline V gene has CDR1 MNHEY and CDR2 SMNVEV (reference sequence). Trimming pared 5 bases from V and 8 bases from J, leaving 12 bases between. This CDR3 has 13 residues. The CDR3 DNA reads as TGTGCCAGCAGTCCCCCGGGCAGAGAAAAACTGTTTTTT. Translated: CASSPPGREKLFF.

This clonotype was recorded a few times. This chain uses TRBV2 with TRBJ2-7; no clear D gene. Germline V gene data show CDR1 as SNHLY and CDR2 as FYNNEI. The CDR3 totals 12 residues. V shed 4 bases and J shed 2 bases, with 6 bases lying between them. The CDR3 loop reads CASSAQAYEQYF. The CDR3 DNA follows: TGTGCCAGCAGTGCCCAAGCCTACGAGCAGTACTTC.

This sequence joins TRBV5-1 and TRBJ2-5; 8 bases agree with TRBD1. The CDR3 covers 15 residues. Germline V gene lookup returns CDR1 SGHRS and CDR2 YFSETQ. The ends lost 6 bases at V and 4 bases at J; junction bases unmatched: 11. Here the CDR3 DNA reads TGCGCCAGCAAGGAGGGGACAGGCCAGGGAGAGACCCAGTACTTC. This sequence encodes CASKEGTGQGETQYF. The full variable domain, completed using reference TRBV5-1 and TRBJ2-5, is KAGVTQTPRYLIKTRGQQVTLSCSPISGHRSVSWYQQTPGQGLQFLFEYFSETQRNKGNFPGRFSGRQFSNSRSEMNVSTLELGDSALYLCASKEGTGQGETQYFGPGTRLLVL.

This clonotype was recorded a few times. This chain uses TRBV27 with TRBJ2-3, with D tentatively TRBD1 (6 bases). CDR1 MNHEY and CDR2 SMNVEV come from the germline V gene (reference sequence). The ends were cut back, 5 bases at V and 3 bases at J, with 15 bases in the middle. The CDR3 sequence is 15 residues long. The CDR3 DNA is TGTGCCAGCAGTAAGGAACAGGGTTTGACAGATACGCAGTATTTT. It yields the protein CASSKEQGLTDTQYF.

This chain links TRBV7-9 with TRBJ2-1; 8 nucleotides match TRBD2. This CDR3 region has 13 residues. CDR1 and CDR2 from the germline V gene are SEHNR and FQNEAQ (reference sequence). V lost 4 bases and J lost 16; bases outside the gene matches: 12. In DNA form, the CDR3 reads TGTGCCAGCAGCTCCCCCCGAGAGCGGGAGTATTTCTTC. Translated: CASSSPREREYFF.